The rows below give T cell receptor beta chains drawn from one sample of a study of blood T cell repertoires in COVID-19. Some clones are missing from TCRdb's copy, which holds only in-frame ones; the method was immunoSEQ multiplex PCR. The sample shows 92,000 or so clones, approximately 88% of them seen only once. The specimen was peripheral blood. These receptors came from a man aged 55 to 70 with acute or convalescent COVID-19. The CDR3 runs from the conserved cysteine through the conserved F or W. The D gene is left open where the match is weak. Expanded clones are given a class, and other clones once, few, many or no size at all.

size: .; J: TRBJ2-3; V: TRBV24-1; D: TRBD1; DNA: TGTGCCACCAGCCGCCAGGGGGTGAGCACAGATACGCAGTATTTT; CDR3: CATSRQGVSTDTQYF
size: .; J: TRBJ2-4; V: TRBV5-6; D: TRBD1; DNA: TGTGCCAGCAGAACCAGGGGGCTCAAAAACATTCAGTACTTC; CDR3: CASRTRGLKNIQYF
size: .; J: TRBJ1-5; V: TRBV27; D: .; DNA: TGTGCCAGCAGTTTACGGCTGGGGGGTGAAGGGAATCAGCCCCAGCATTTT; CDR3: CASSLRLGGEGNQPQHF
size: .; J: TRBJ2-7; V: TRBV29-1; D: TRBD2; DNA: TGCAGCGTGGGGGGGGACTCAACCTACGAGCAGTACTTC; CDR3: CSVGGDSTYEQYF
size: .; J: TRBJ2-3; V: TRBV5-1; D: TRBD2; DNA: TGCGCCAGCAGCCTAGCGGGAGTTGGCACAGATACGCAGTATTTT; CDR3: CASSLAGVGTDTQYF
size: .; J: TRBJ2-7; V: TRBV7-3; D: .; DNA: TGTGCCAGCAGCCCCACCTATGGAGCACAGCAGTACTTC; CDR3: CASSPTYGAQQYF
size: once; J: TRBJ1-5; V: TRBV6-5; D: TRBD1; DNA: TGTGCCAGCAGCTCGGACAGGGATCGCAATCAGCCCCAGCATTTT; CDR3: CASSSDRDRNQPQHF
size: .; J: TRBJ2-5; V: TRBV5-6; D: TRBD2; DNA: TGTGCCAGCAGCAGGCCTAGCGGGAGTTTAGAGACCCAGTACTTC; CDR3: CASSRPSGSLETQYF
size: .; J: TRBJ1-6; V: TRBV5-1; D: .; DNA: TGCGCCAGCAGCTTGGAAGGGGCTGGGGATTCACCCCTCCACTTT; CDR3: CASSLEGAGDSPLHF
size: .; J: TRBJ2-7; V: TRBV5-1; D: TRBD2; DNA: TGCGCCAGCAGCTTGGTAACTAGCGGGGGCCCCTCCTACGAGCAGTACTTC; CDR3: CASSLVTSGGPSYEQYF
size: .; J: TRBJ2-1; V: TRBV19; D: .; DNA: TGTGCCAGTAGTATAGATCCAAGAAAGAGCTCCTACAATGAGCAGTTCTTC; CDR3: CASSIDPRKSSYNEQFF
size: few; J: TRBJ2-1; V: TRBV7-9; D: .; DNA: TGTGCCAGCAGCCCACGACAAAACTACAATGAGCAGTTCTTC; CDR3: CASSPRQNYNEQFF
size: .; J: TRBJ1-6; V: TRBV6-5; D: .; DNA: TGTGCCAGCACCATGAGGGAGCATCACTCACCCCTCCACTTT; CDR3: CASTMREHHSPLHF
size: once; J: TRBJ2-3; V: TRBV5-1; D: TRBD1; DNA: TGCGCCAGCAGCCCCGGGGACAGGAGCACAGATACGCAGTATTTT; CDR3: CASSPGDRSTDTQYF
size: .; J: TRBJ1-2; V: TRBV9; D: TRBD1; DNA: TGTGCCAGCAGCGAGGCTACACAGGGGAACTATGGCTACACCTTC; CDR3: CASSEATQGNYGYTF
size: .; J: TRBJ1-5; V: TRBV19; D: .; DNA: TGTGCCAGTATACCAAGAACAGGAAGCAATCAGCCCCAGCATTTT; CDR3: CASIPRTGSNQPQHF
size: .; J: TRBJ1-6; V: TRBV5-6; D: .; DNA: TGTGCCAGCAGCTTCACCACCGTCGGCGGATCACCCCTCCACTTT; CDR3: CASSFTTVGGSPLHF
size: .; J: TRBJ1-5; V: TRBV19; D: TRBD1; DNA: TGTGCCAGTAGCGACTGGACAGGGGGCGGACAGCCCCAGCATTTT; CDR3: CASSDWTGGGQPQHF
size: .; J: TRBJ2-7; V: TRBV3-1/TRBV3-2; D: .; DNA: TGTGCCAGCAGCCAAGTGTGGCGGGAGCAGTACTTC; CDR3: CASSQVWREQYF
size: once; J: TRBJ2-1; V: TRBV5-5; D: TRBD2; DNA: TGTGCCAGCAGCTTTCCTAGCGGGAGCTCCTACAATGAGCAGTTCTTC; CDR3: CASSFPSGSSYNEQFF
size: .; J: TRBJ1-1; V: TRBV2; D: .; DNA: TGTGCCAGCAGGGAACCCACAGGACTATCTGAAGCTTTCTTT; CDR3: CASREPTGLSEAFF
size: once; J: TRBJ1-3; V: TRBV29-1; D: TRBD1; DNA: TGCAGCGTTGTGACAGGGGTCGGAAACACCATATATTTT; CDR3: CSVVTGVGNTIYF
size: .; J: TRBJ2-7; V: TRBV19; D: TRBD1; DNA: TGTGCCAGTAGTTCTTCTGGACAGGCTTCCCACGAGCAGTACTTC; CDR3: CASSSSGQASHEQYF
size: .; J: TRBJ2-1; V: TRBV7-2; D: TRBD2; DNA: TGTGCCAGCAGTTCTAGCGGGTTCTCCTACAATGAGCAGTTCTTC; CDR3: CASSSSGFSYNEQFF
size: .; J: TRBJ1-5; V: TRBV19; D: .; DNA: TGTGCCAGTAGCTTCCAGGGAAATCAGCCCCAGCATTTT; CDR3: CASSFQGNQPQHF
size: .; J: TRBJ1-5; V: TRBV29-1; D: TRBD1; DNA: TGCAGCGGCTTAATAGGGACAGGGGATCAGCCCCAGCATTTT; CDR3: CSGLIGTGDQPQHF
size: .; J: TRBJ1-5; V: TRBV20-1; D: TRBD1; DNA: TGCAGTGTTAGTGGGGACAGGGGGCACGGCAATCAGCCCCAGCATTTT; CDR3: CSVSGDRGHGNQPQHF
size: .; J: TRBJ2-3; V: TRBV30; D: .; DNA: TGTGCCTGGAGTCCCTCTCTTAGCACAGATACGCAGTATTTT; CDR3: CAWSPSLSTDTQYF
size: .; J: TRBJ2-5; V: TRBV24-1; D: .; DNA: TGTGCCACCAGTGACTCTGCCCAGACAGGATGGCAAGAGACCCAGTACTTC; CDR3: CATSDSAQTGWQETQYF
size: .; J: TRBJ1-5; V: TRBV19; D: TRBD1; DNA: TGTGCCAGTAGCCCACAGGGGGATCAGCCCCAGCATTTT; CDR3: CASSPQGDQPQHF
size: .; J: TRBJ2-3; V: TRBV24-1; D: .; DNA: TGTGCCACCAGTGAGGGGCTTACAGATACGCAGTATTTT; CDR3: CATSEGLTDTQYF
size: .; J: TRBJ1-1; V: TRBV11-2; D: .; DNA: TGTGCCAGCAGCTTAGTCAGGGTCCCGGACACTGAAGCTTTCTTT; CDR3: CASSLVRVPDTEAFF
size: .; J: TRBJ2-5; V: TRBV19; D: TRBD2; DNA: TGTGCCAGTAGTATAGATCGGGGTAGCGGGGAGCGGGAGACCCAGTACTTC; CDR3: CASSIDRGSGERETQYF
size: .; J: TRBJ1-2; V: TRBV11-2; D: TRBD1; DNA: TGTGCCAGCAGTCGAGGACAGGGGGGCCCCTATGGCTACACCTTC; CDR3: CASSRGQGGPYGYTF
size: once; J: TRBJ2-7; V: TRBV11-2; D: TRBD2; DNA: TGTGCCAGCAGTGTGACTGGGGGGGGGACCTACGAGCAGTACTTC; CDR3: CASSVTGGGTYEQYF
size: .; J: TRBJ2-5; V: TRBV5-1; D: .; DNA: TGCGCCAGCAGCTTTAACACAGGGCAAGAGACCCAGTACTTC; CDR3: CASSFNTGQETQYF
size: few; J: TRBJ1-3; V: TRBV5-6; D: TRBD1; DNA: TGTGCCAGCAGCTTTGGGGACAGGGCGGGAAACACCATATATTTT; CDR3: CASSFGDRAGNTIYF